This is a list of T cell receptor beta chains from one sample in a study of blood T cell repertoires in COVID-19. Sequenced by immunoSEQ multiplex PCR; TCRdb stores in-frame clones only, minus some. The profile shows about 290,000 clones, 70% to 90% of them singletons. Sequencing used peripheral blood. All receptors derive from a woman aged 45 to 65 with active or convalescent COVID-19. CDR3s include the opening cysteine and the closing phenylalanine or tryptophan.

V gene: TRBV9; J gene: TRBJ2-1; CDR3 protein: CASSSGLAGAKDEQFF
V gene: TRBV6-6; J gene: TRBJ2-7; CDR3 protein: CASSYGGGTTYEQYF
V gene: TRBV27; J gene: TRBJ1-1; CDR3 protein: CASSPWPRGREAFF
V gene: TRBV7-9; J gene: TRBJ1-6; CDR3 protein: CASSLTGTGGTISNSPLHF
V gene: TRBV7-2; J gene: TRBJ2-1; CDR3 protein: CASSLLRESYNEQFF
V gene: TRBV9; J gene: TRBJ2-7; CDR3 protein: CASSPRPVTSGSGEQYF
V gene: TRBV4-2; J gene: TRBJ2-7; CDR3 protein: CASSQDRDEQYF
V gene: TRBV5-1; J gene: TRBJ2-7; CDR3 protein: CASSAGTSFYEQYF
V gene: TRBV10-3; J gene: TRBJ2-5; CDR3 protein: CAISAGGLGQETQYF
V gene: TRBV5-5; J gene: TRBJ1-1; CDR3 protein: CASSRTGRSRVEAFF
V gene: TRBV28; J gene: TRBJ2-5; CDR3 protein: CASGRLAGGQETQYF
V gene: TRBV29-1; J gene: TRBJ2-3; CDR3 protein: CSVGLAGATNTQYF
V gene: TRBV27; J gene: TRBJ2-1; CDR3 protein: CASSFVVAGYNEQFF
V gene: TRBV6-5; J gene: TRBJ2-1; CDR3 protein: CASSYSGGLYNEQFF
V gene: TRBV6-6; J gene: TRBJ2-5; CDR3 protein: CASSFFRDSQETQYF
V gene: TRBV2; J gene: TRBJ2-3; CDR3 protein: CASSRVTSGADTQYF
V gene: TRBV6-5; J gene: TRBJ2-7; CDR3 protein: CASRKDRVTGEQYF
V gene: TRBV9; J gene: TRBJ2-1; CDR3 protein: CASSVWDRGNEQFF
V gene: TRBV6-6; J gene: TRBJ1-4; CDR3 protein: CASSYPDPQPGKLFF
V gene: TRBV7-3; J gene: TRBJ2-3; CDR3 protein: CASSSTSGSLGRLYF
V gene: TRBV6-2/TRBV6-3; J gene: TRBJ2-5; CDR3 protein: CASSYRRLGKGQKTQYF
V gene: TRBV27; J gene: TRBJ2-3; CDR3 protein: CASSLSMGSGQRDTQYF
V gene: TRBV28; J gene: TRBJ1-1; CDR3 protein: CASSATGNTEAFF
V gene: TRBV7-9; J gene: TRBJ2-5; CDR3 protein: CASTKGGQETQYF
V gene: TRBV6-5; J gene: TRBJ2-4; CDR3 protein: CASSPEQTANIQYF
V gene: TRBV3-1/TRBV3-2; J gene: TRBJ1-5; CDR3 protein: CASSRTGGNQPQHF
V gene: TRBV11-2; J gene: TRBJ2-1; CDR3 protein: CASTSRDSPYNEQFF
V gene: TRBV7-7; J gene: TRBJ2-3; CDR3 protein: CASSPSGRGDTQYF
V gene: TRBV2; J gene: TRBJ2-1; CDR3 protein: CASSENSEGLAGGDYYNEQFF
V gene: TRBV3-1/TRBV3-2; J gene: TRBJ2-7; CDR3 protein: CASSQGTSGSRQYF
V gene: TRBV28; J gene: TRBJ2-6; CDR3 protein: CASSPRGELANVLTF
V gene: TRBV3-1/TRBV3-2; J gene: TRBJ1-5; CDR3 protein: CASSQSYSNQPQHF
V gene: TRBV6-1; J gene: TRBJ1-3; CDR3 protein: CASSLTGDSGNTIYF
V gene: TRBV7-9; J gene: TRBJ1-6; CDR3 protein: CASSLAFGNLNSPLHF
V gene: TRBV3-1/TRBV3-2; J gene: TRBJ2-1; CDR3 protein: CASSQVGGGLARDEQFF
V gene: TRBV7-9; J gene: TRBJ2-7; CDR3 protein: CASSSETPWQYF
V gene: TRBV3-1/TRBV3-2; J gene: TRBJ1-2; CDR3 protein: CASSQGADGYTF
V gene: TRBV12-3/TRBV12-4; J gene: TRBJ2-7; CDR3 protein: CASSFKGVDEQYF
V gene: TRBV7-9; J gene: TRBJ1-3; CDR3 protein: CASSLAATGNTIYF
V gene: TRBV7-6; J gene: TRBJ2-2; CDR3 protein: CASRRGLAGVAGELFF
V gene: TRBV19; J gene: TRBJ1-1; CDR3 protein: CASSPIRGTEAFF
V gene: TRBV6-1; J gene: TRBJ1-2; CDR3 protein: CASSEQTTNYGYTF
V gene: TRBV27; J gene: TRBJ1-6; CDR3 protein: CASSLFRTAYSPLHF
V gene: TRBV5-1; J gene: TRBJ1-2; CDR3 protein: CASSQDVAGGYTF
V gene: TRBV5-1; J gene: TRBJ2-3; CDR3 protein: CASSLVLAGRVDTQYF
V gene: TRBV28; J gene: TRBJ1-1; CDR3 protein: CASSFSARGTEAFF
V gene: TRBV4-2; J gene: TRBJ1-2; CDR3 protein: CASSQIGRTTERGYTF
V gene: TRBV3-1/TRBV3-2; J gene: TRBJ2-1; CDR3 protein: CASSRGTRNEQFF
V gene: TRBV5-5; J gene: TRBJ2-1; CDR3 protein: CASSLTSSGYNEQFF
V gene: TRBV6-1; J gene: TRBJ2-7; CDR3 protein: CASSELRAWGQGFYEQYF